These 18 T cell receptor beta chains originate from one sample sequenced in a study of blood T cell repertoires in COVID-19. Clones were sequenced by immunoSEQ multiplex PCR, and TCRdb holds only the in-frame ones, with some missing. The data contain under 300,000 clones, 65% to 90% of them singletons. The sequenced sample consisted of peripheral blood. These receptors originate from a man aged 40-49 years who had recovered from COVID-19.

The chain joins TRBV7-9 to TRBJ2-1; 8 nucleotides line up with TRBD2. The CDR3 has 14 amino acids. The germline V gene encodes CDR1 SEHNR and CDR2 FQNEAQ (reference sequence). V dropped 5 bases and J dropped 5; count of bases not matched to a gene: 5. CDR3 DNA: TGTGCCAGCAGCATTAGCGGGACCAACAATGAGCAGTTCTTC. Its protein product is CASSISGTNNEQFF. Full variable domain (rest looked up from reference TRBV7-9 and TRBJ2-1): DTGVSQNPRHKITKRGQNVTFRCDPISEHNRLYWYRQTLGQGPEFLTYFQNEAQLEKSRLLSDRFSAERPKGSFSTLEIQRTEQGDSAMYLCASSISGTNNEQFFGPGTRLTVL.

CDR3 residues: CSASEGGPSGANVLTF. Here the CDR3 DNA reads TGCAGTGCTAGTGAAGGGGGCCCCTCTGGGGCCAACGTCCTGACTTTC. The V and J genes are TRBV20-1 and TRBJ2-6, with 7 bases matching TRBD1. V was pared by 3 bases and J by 0 bases, with 5 bases of the junction left unmatched. CDR1 and CDR2 (germline): DFQATT, SNEGSKA (reference sequence). There are 16 residues in the CDR3.

This rearrangement joins TRBV18 to TRBJ2-1; 9 nucleotides align to TRBD1. Germline V CDR1 and CDR2: KGHSH, LQKENI. J gave up 8 bases and V 0 bases, and 5 bases lay outside the gene matches. The CDR3 is made up of 15 amino acids. The CDR3 DNA reads as TGTGCCAGCTCACCACCGGAGGACAGGGGCCATGAGCAGTTCTTC. This encodes CASSPPEDRGHEQFF.

The chain carries TRBV6-6 and TRBJ2-2, with no clear D. This CDR3 region has 16 residues. Germline loops: CDR1 MNHNY, CDR2 SVGAGI (reference sequence). V was pared by 0 bases and J by 1 base, with 9 bases between. The CDR3 reads CASSYSHQRNTGELFF. CDR3 nucleotide sequence: TGTGCCAGCAGTTACTCTCACCAGCGGAACACCGGGGAGCTGTTTTTT.

V gene TRBV30 combines with J gene TRBJ1-1, with D unresolved. The CDR3 is 14 residues long. The germline V gene has CDR1 GTSNPN and CDR2 SVGIG (reference sequence). The V end lost 0 bases, the J end lost 1 base, and 9 bases lay between the germline ends. CDR3 nucleotide sequence: TGTGCCTGGAGTGTACTTCAGGAGAACACTGAAGCTTTCTTT. This gives the protein CAWSVLQENTEAFF.

This clone occurred once. The chain couples TRBV18 to TRBJ2-7; 9 bases agree with TRBD1. The CDR3 length is 13 residues. Germline CDR1 reads KGHSH; CDR2 reads LQKENI. V lost 4 bases to trimming and J lost 2 bases; unmatched junction nucleotides: 0. CDR3 region: CASSRQGAYEQYF. As DNA, the CDR3 is TGTGCCAGCTCACGACAGGGGGCCTACGAGCAGTACTTC.

CDR3 amino acids: CASSPPSEVGNTIYF. Written as DNA, the CDR3 is TGTGCCAGCTCACCTCCCAGCGAGGTTGGAAACACCATATATTTT. The rearrangement links TRBV18 to TRBJ1-3; no clear D gene. Germline loops: CDR1 KGHSH, CDR2 LQKENI. V lost 3 bases and J 3 bases, leaving 12 bases between the germline ends. The CDR3 runs to 15 residues.

Worth noting for this clone: In the same sample, other DNA sequences code for this CDR3. V usage is TRBV6-5 and J usage is TRBJ1-2; D possibly corresponds to TRBD1 (6 bases). Trimming shortened V by 0 bases and J by 5 bases, and 10 bases separated the two germline ends. Germline loops: CDR1 MNHEY, CDR2 SVGAGI. The CDR3 contains 14 residues. The CDR3 loop reads CASSYSRGGYGYTF. DNA for the CDR3: TGTGCCAGCAGTTACTCGAGGGGGGGTTATGGCTACACCTTC.

The sample holds a few counts of this clone. The chain uses TRBV9 and TRBJ2-2; D is ambiguous. Germline V CDR1 and CDR2: SGDLS, YYNGEE. The CDR3 loop spans 14 amino acids. V was pared by 4 bases and J by 7 bases, with 14 bases between. The CDR3 spells CASSSGVFSGELFF. The DNA for the CDR3 is TGTGCCAGCAGCTCGGGTGTGTTTAGCGGGGAGCTGTTTTTT.

In nucleotides, the CDR3 is TGTGCCAGCAGCTTACTCGACGGGGCAGATACGCAGTATTTT. It encodes CASSLLDGADTQYF. The chain joins TRBV11-3 to TRBJ2-3; the D gene is possibly TRBD2 (5 bases). This CDR3 contains 14 residues. V was pared by 2 bases and J by 4 bases, with 10 bases between. Germline loops: CDR1 SGHNT, CDR2 YENEEA.

V usage is TRBV19 and J usage is TRBJ2-3, with D maybe TRBD2 (5 bases). CDR3 length: 13 residues. V shed 4 bases and J shed 3 bases, with 8 bases lying between them. CDR1 and CDR2 (germline): LNHDA, SQIVND (reference sequence). The CDR3 region is CASSSTRTDTQYF. CDR3 DNA sequence: TGTGCCAGTAGTAGTACTAGAACAGATACGCAGTATTTT.

In this sample, this clone turned up a few times. CDR3 in DNA: TGTGCCAGCAGCTCCTTTCCCAGGGGGCGCAATCAGCCCCAGCATTTT. It is translated as CASSSFPRGRNQPQHF. V and J are TRBV7-2 and TRBJ1-5, with 8 bases lining up with TRBD1. CDR1 and CDR2 (germline): SGHTA, FQGNSA. Trimming cost V 4 bases and J 2 bases; bases outside gene matches: 7. There are 16 residues in the CDR3.

The rearrangement joins TRBV6-5 to TRBJ2-3; 8 bases are a match to TRBD2. The V gene end was trimmed by 7 bases and the J gene end by 0 bases; junction bases not matched to a gene: 6. The CDR3 loop spans 15 amino acids. Germline assignment: CDR1 MNHEY and CDR2 SVGAGI. The CDR3 sequence is CASTGPGGSTDTQYF. The CDR3 nucleotides are TGTGCCAGCACGGGGCCGGGGGGGAGCACAGATACGCAGTATTTT.

The chain combines TRBV27 with TRBJ2-1; possibly TRBD2 for D (6 bases). Trimming took off 7 bases at V and 5 bases at J, with 15 bases between the two ends. Germline CDR1 MNHEY, CDR2 SMNVEV (reference sequence). This CDR3 is built from 14 residues. The CDR3 protein is CASIGSSVNNEQFF. CDR3 bases: TGTGCCAGCATAGGGTCTAGCGTTAACAATGAGCAGTTCTTC.

This clone was recorded once. The chain carries TRBV6-5 and TRBJ1-2; D perhaps matches TRBD1 (5 bases). Trimming took 6 bases from V and 3 from J, leaving 8 bases between them. Germline loops: CDR1 MNHEY, CDR2 SVGAGI. The CDR3 length is 12 residues. In DNA, the CDR3 is TGTGCCAGCAGGGGGGAGGACTATGGCTACACCTTC. Translating it yields CASRGEDYGYTF.

V gene TRBV3-1 (or the pseudogene TRBV3-2) combines with J gene TRBJ1-1; TRBD1 aligns across 7 bases. Losses at the gene ends were 5 bases for V and 1 base for J; bases not matched to a gene: 10. CDR3 length: 16 residues. Germline loops: CDR1 LGHDT, CDR2 YNNKEL (reference sequence). The CDR3 sequence is CASSSPLTGRNTEAFF. The CDR3, as DNA: TGTGCCAGCAGCTCCCCCTTGACAGGGCGGAACACTGAAGCTTTCTTT.

This clone was recorded once. The CDR3 DNA is TGTGCCAGCAGTGAATCCAGGGTGATGCCCGGGGAGCTGTTTTTT. Its translation is CASSESRVMPGELFF. V usage is TRBV25-1 and J usage is TRBJ2-2; tentative D call: TRBD1 (5 bases). This CDR3 is 15 amino acids long. Germline CDR1 reads MGHDK; CDR2 reads SYGVNS. V lost 1 base to trimming and J lost 6 bases, with 12 bases between them.

The chain links TRBV19 to TRBJ2-4; 9 nucleotides line up with TRBD2. From germline, CDR1 is LNHDA and CDR2 SQIVND (reference sequence). CDR3 length equals 16 residues. The junction had 10 bases not matched to a gene; V was cut back by 3 bases and J by 7 bases. In nucleotides, the CDR3 is TGTGCCAGTAGTATCGGGGTAGCGGGAGTTTCGAACATTCAGTACTTC. Its translation is CASSIGVAGVSNIQYF.